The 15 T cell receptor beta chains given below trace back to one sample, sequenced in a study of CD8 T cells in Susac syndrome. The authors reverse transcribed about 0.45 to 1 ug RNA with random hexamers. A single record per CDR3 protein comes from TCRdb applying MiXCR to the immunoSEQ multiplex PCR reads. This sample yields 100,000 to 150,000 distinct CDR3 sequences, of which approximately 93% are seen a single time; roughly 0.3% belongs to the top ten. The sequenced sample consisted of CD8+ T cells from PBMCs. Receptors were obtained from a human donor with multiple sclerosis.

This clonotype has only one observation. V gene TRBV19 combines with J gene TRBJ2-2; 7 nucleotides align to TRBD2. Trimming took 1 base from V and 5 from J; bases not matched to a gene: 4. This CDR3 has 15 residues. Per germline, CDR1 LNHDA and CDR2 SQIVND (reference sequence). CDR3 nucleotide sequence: TGTGCCAGTAGTATAGGGCGGGAGCGGACCGGGGAGCTGTTTTTT. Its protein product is CASSIGRERTGELFF.

This chain's CDR3 is CASSHPGVAGVYNEQFF. CDR3 sequence (DNA): TGTGCCAGCAGCCACCCCGGCGTGGCGGGGGTCTACAATGAGCAGTTCTTC. V usage is TRBV27 and J usage is TRBJ2-1; 7 bases line up with TRBD2. The germline CDR1 and CDR2 sequences are MNHEY and SMNVEV (reference sequence). The V and J ends lost 6 bases and 3 bases, in that order; junction bases with no gene match: 14. The CDR3 consists of 17 residues.

In nucleotides, the CDR3 is TGTGCCAGCAGCTTGGTCGACTACCAAGAGACCCAGTACTTC. Residues: CASSLVDYQETQYF. The genes are TRBV5-6 and TRBJ2-5, with D unresolved. Germline V gene sequence: CDR1 SGHDT, CDR2 YYEEEE. The V end was cut by 0 bases, the J end by 0 bases, with 6 bases between. The CDR3 totals 14 residues.

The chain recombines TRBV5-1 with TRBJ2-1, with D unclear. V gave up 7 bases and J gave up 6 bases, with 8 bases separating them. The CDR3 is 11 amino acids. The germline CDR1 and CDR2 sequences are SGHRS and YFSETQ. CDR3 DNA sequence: TGCGCCAGCTCCTCGGCCAATGAGCAGTTCTTC. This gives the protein CASSSANEQFF.

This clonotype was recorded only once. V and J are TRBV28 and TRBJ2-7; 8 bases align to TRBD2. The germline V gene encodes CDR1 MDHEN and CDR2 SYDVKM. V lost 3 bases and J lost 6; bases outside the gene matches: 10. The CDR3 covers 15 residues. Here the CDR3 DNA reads TGTGCCAGCAGTTTTTGGACTAGCACCCTCTCCGAGCAGTACTTC. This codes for CASSFWTSTLSEQYF.

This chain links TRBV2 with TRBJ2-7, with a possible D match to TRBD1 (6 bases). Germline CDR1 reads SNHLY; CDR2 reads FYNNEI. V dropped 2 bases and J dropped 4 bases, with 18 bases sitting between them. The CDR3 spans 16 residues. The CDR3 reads CASSEKSQGPKYEQYV. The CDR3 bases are TGTGCCAGCAGTGAAAAGTCACAGGGTCCAAAATACGAGCAGTACGTC.

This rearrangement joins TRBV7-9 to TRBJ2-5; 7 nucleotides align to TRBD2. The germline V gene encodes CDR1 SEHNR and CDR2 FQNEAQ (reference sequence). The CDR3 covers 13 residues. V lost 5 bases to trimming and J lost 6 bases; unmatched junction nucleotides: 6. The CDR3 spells CASSPGLVKTQYF. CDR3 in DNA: TGTGCCAGCAGCCCAGGACTAGTTAAGACCCAGTACTTC. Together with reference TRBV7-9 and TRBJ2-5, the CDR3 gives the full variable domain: DTGVSQNPRHKITKRGQNVTFRCDPISEHNRLYWYRQTLGQGPEFLTYFQNEAQLEKSRLLSDRFSAERPKGSFSTLEIQRTEQGDSAMYLCASSPGLVKTQYFGPGTRLLVL.

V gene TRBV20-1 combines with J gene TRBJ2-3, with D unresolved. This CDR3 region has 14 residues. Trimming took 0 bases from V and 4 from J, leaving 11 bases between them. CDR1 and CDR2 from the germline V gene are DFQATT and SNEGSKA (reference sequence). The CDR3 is CSARDSSRSDTQYF. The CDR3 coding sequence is TGCAGTGCTAGAGATTCTAGTCGCTCAGATACGCAGTATTTT.

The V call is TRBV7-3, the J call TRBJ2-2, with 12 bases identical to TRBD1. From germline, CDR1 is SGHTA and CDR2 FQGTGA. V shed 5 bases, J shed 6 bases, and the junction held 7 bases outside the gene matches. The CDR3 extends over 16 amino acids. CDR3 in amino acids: CASSPPGTGGAGELFF. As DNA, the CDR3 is TGTGCCAGCAGCCCACCCGGGACAGGGGGCGCCGGGGAGCTGTTTTTT.

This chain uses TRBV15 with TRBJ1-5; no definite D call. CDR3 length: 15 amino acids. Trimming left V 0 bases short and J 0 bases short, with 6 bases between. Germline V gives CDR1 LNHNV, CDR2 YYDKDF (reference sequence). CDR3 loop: CATSRDLSSNQPQHF. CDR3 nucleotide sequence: TGTGCCACCAGCAGAGATCTGAGTAGCAATCAGCCCCAGCATTTT.

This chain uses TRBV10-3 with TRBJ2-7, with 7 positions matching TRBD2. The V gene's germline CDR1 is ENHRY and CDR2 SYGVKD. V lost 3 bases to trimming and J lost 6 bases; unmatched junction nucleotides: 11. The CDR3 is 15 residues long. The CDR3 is CAISDPKGGEIEQYF. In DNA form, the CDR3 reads TGTGCCATCAGTGACCCTAAGGGAGGGGAAATCGAGCAGTACTTC.

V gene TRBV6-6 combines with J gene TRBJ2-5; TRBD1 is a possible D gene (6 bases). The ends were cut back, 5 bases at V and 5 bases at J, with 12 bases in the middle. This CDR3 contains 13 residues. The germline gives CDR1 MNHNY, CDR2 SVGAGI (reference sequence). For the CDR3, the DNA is TGTGCCAGCAGTGCACAGGGTTGGGAGACCCAGTACTTC. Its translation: CASSAQGWETQYF.

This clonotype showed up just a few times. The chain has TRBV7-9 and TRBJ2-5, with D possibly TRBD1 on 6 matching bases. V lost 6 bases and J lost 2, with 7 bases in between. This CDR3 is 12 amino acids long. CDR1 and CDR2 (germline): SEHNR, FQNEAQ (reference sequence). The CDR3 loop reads CASRGQQETQYF. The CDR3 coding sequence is TGTGCCAGCAGGGGACAACAAGAGACCCAGTACTTC.

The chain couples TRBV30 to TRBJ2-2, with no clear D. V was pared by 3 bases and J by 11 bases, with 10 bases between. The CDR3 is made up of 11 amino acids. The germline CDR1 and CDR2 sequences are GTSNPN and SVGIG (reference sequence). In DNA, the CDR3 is TGTGCCTGGAGAGGTCTACCAGAGCTGTTTTTT. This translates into CAWRGLPELFF.

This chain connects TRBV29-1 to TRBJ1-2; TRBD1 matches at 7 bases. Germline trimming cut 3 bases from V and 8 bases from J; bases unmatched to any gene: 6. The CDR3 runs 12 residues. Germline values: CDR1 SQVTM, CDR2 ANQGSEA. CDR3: CSVDRGIRGYTF. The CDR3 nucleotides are TGCAGCGTTGACAGGGGGATACGAGGCTACACCTTC.